This entry features one T cell receptor (beta chain) sequence. The sample originates from a study of shared clonotypes between healthy human individuals. Germline V gives CDR1 KGHSH, CDR2 LQKENI. The V gene lost 6 bases and the J gene lost 2 bases, with 13 bases spanning the gap. CDR3 length: 15 amino acids. The data were produced by immunoSEQ multiplex PCR, yet TCRdb's version contains in-frame clones alone and is incomplete. Among around 1 million clones listed, 60% to 85% were seen once. This TCR derives from a man younger than 35 in good health. The sample comprised memory CD4+ T cells sorted from blood. Described subset: CD45RA-negative fraction. The gene calls are TRBV18 and TRBJ1-4; D perhaps matches TRBD1 (6 bases). The CDR3: CASSLWTDTNEKLFF. The DNA of the CDR3 is TGTGCCAGCTCCCTCTGGACAGACACTAATGAAAAACTGTTTTTT. Full variable domain (outside the CDR3, taken from reference TRBV18 and TRBJ1-4): NAGVMQNPRHLVRRRGQEARLRCSPMKGHSHVYWYRQLPEEGLKFMVYLQKENIIDESGMPKERFSAEFPKEGPSILRIQQVVRGDSAAYFCASSLWTDTNEKLFFGSGTQLSVL.